This TCR beta chain was captured in a study of T cells in Graves' hyperthyroidism and ophthalmopathy. Study overall: Peripheral blood collection took place at initial diagnosis, before any treatment.

Germline V gives CDR1 SEHNR, CDR2 FQNEAQ (reference sequence). V shed 1 base and J shed 2 bases, with 12 bases lying between them. CDR3 length: 15 amino acids. What was amplified from RNA transcripts were TCR beta CDR3 regions. In the first-round RT-PCR of the TCR CDR3, the HTBI primer set was used. TCRdb re-called the multiplex PCR reads through MiXCR, storing one row per CDR3 protein. Here the sample spans some 370,000 distinct CDR3 sequences, roughly a sixth being singletons. Whole-study findings and limits: The model foresaw ophthalmopathy a median roughly 6 months prior to onset.

Hyperthyroidism, newly diagnosed and lasting under 2 months, affected patients aged 18 to 65. Diagnosing involved the use of clinical symptoms, serum thyroxine and TRAb, thyroid ultrasound and orbital computed tomography. Comments on this clonotype: The antigen is not known.

The rearrangement joins TRBV7-9 to TRBJ2-7; D is uncertain. The sequence came from a woman between 25 and 40 years old with Graves' hyperthyroidism that later progressed to Graves' ophthalmopathy. What was sequenced was blood. The chain's CDR3 is CASSLVDGITYEQYF. CDR3 in DNA: TGTGCCAGCAGCTTAGTTGACGGAATAACCTACGAGCAGTACTTC.